The 9 T cell receptor beta chains listed next were all sequenced from one sample in a study of post-analysis software for immune sequencing data. Their antigens remain unidentified. General study findings and limits: Comparison of patients with controls showed about 5 TRBV segments more frequent in patients, TRBV5-6, TRBV5-1 and TRBV20-1 among them.

Unique molecular identifiers had been added to the TCR beta cDNA libraries. From the PCR reads, TCRdb called clonotypes with MiXCR, one entry per CDR3 protein. The table includes around 710,000 distinct CDR3 sequences, about 43% detected once. Sample: blood. These receptors were taken from a girl aged 5 to 17 with multiple sclerosis.

This clonotype has only a few counts. This chain connects TRBV4-3 to TRBJ2-1; possible D gene TRBD2, 6 bases. Germline CDR1 is LGHNA and CDR2 is YSLEER. The length of the CDR3 is 16 residues. V lost 0 bases and J 6 bases, leaving 15 bases between the germline ends. CDR3: CASSQDGTGLGNEQFF. For the CDR3, the DNA is TGCGCCAGCAGCCAAGACGGGACTGGTCTCGGCAATGAGCAGTTCTTC.

This clonotype showed up many times. The rearrangement uses TRBV7-3 and TRBJ2-1; 16 bases map to TRBD2. In germline, CDR1 is SGHTA, CDR2 FQGTGA. After removal of 5 bases from V and 8 bases from J, the junction contained 3 bases not matched to a gene. The CDR3 has 15 amino acids. This CDR3 is CASSQGLAGGDEQFF. The CDR3 DNA sequence: TGTGCCAGCAGCCAGGGACTAGCGGGAGGGGATGAGCAGTTCTTC.

This clonotype was counted a few times. V usage is TRBV12-3 or TRBV12-4 and J usage is TRBJ2-3; 7 positions agree with TRBD2. CDR3 length equals 15 residues. V was clipped by 5 bases and J by 0 bases; unmatched bases: 5. The CDR3 loop reads CASSPWGGSTDTQYF. CDR3 coding DNA: TGTGCCAGCAGTCCCTGGGGGGGGAGCACAGATACGCAGTATTTT.

The rearrangement joins TRBV29-1 to TRBJ2-5; TRBD2 aligns across 11 bases. The J call may be incorrect, as the DNA end agrees better with TRBJ2-7. The CDR3 spans 12 residues. CDR1 is SQVTM and CDR2 is ANQGSEA in the germline V gene. CDR3 residues: CSVTSGSSEQYF. CDR3 nucleotides: TGCAGCGTCACTAGCGGGAGTAGCGAGCAGTACTTC.

This clonotype was picked up many times. The rearrangement joins TRBV6-5 to TRBJ1-6, with 7 bases fitting TRBD1. Looked up from germline, CDR1 is MNHEY and CDR2 is SVGAGI. J lost 6 bases, V lost 7 bases, and 9 bases had no gene match. The CDR3 runs 15 residues. CDR3 loop: CASTFAGQLNSPLHF. The CDR3 DNA is TGTGCCAGCACCTTCGCGGGACAGCTTAATTCACCCCTCCACTTT.

The genes are TRBV10-3 and TRBJ1-2, with 7 bases aligning to TRBD1. Germline CDR1 and CDR2: ENHRY and SYGVKD. The CDR3 length is 12 residues. The V segment lost 5 bases and the J segment 4 bases; nucleotides outside the gene matches: 1. CDR3 DNA: TGTGCCATCAGTAGGGACAGCTATGGCTACACCTTC. This codes for CAISRDSYGYTF.

The V call is TRBV12-3 or TRBV12-4, the J call TRBJ2-3; tentative D call: TRBD2 (7 bases). Trimming left V 6 bases short and J 5 bases short, with 12 bases between. This CDR3 has 13 residues. The CDR3 sequence: CASSGEGGDTQYF. The CDR3 nucleotides read TGTGCCAGCAGCGGGGAGGGGGGAGATACGCAGTATTTT.

This chain links TRBV6-5 with TRBJ2-1, with 9 bases lining up with TRBD2. V was clipped by 3 bases and J by 8 bases; unmatched bases: 17. CDR3 length: 18 amino acids. CDR1 is MNHEY and CDR2 is SVGAGI in the germline V gene. The CDR3 region is CASSYSELAGYRRDEQFF. The CDR3, as DNA: TGTGCCAGCAGTTATTCAGAGCTAGCGGGATACCGACGGGATGAGCAGTTCTTC.

The chain combines TRBV12-3 or TRBV12-4 with TRBJ1-2, with 7 nucleotides matching TRBD1. The CDR3 runs 15 residues. V dropped 3 bases and J dropped 8; count of bases not matched to a gene: 12. This CDR3 reads CASSLGGTAQAGYTF. DNA for the CDR3: TGTGCCAGCAGTTTGGGAGGGACAGCCCAGGCGGGCTACACCTTC.